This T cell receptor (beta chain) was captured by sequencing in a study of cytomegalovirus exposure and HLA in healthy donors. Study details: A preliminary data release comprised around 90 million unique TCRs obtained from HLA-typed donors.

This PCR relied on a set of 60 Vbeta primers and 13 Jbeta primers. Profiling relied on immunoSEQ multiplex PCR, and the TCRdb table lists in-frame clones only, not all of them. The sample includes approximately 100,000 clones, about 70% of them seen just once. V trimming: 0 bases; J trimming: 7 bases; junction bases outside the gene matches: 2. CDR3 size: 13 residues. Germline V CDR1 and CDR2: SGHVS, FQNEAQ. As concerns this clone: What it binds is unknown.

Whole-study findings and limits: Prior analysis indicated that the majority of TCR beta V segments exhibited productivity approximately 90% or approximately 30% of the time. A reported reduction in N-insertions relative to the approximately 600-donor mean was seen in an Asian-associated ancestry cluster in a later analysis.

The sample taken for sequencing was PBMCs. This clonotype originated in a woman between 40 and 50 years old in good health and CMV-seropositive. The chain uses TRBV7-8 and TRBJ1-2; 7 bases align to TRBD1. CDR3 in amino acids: CASSLADRVGYTF. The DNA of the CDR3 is TGTGCCAGCAGCTTAGCCGACAGGGTTGGCTACACCTTC.